This is a list of T cell receptor beta chains from one sample in a study of cytomegalovirus exposure and HLA in healthy donors. Produced via immunoSEQ multiplex PCR; TCRdb's table is partial and in-frame only. The profile covers 100,000 to 150,000 clones, with over 70% appearing a single time and approximately 1.3% taken by the ten largest. The sample consisted of PBMCs. These receptors all stem from a female donor in good health and CMV-seronegative. CDR3s include the opening cysteine and the closing phenylalanine or tryptophan. The order of the fields is clone size, V gene, J gene, D gene, CDR3 DNA, CDR3 protein. A D gene is named only where the DNA matches it firmly. The size field is filled for only some rows; it gives once, few, many or a size class.

NA,TRBV9,TRBJ2-3,TRBD2,TGTGCCAGCAGCTTCCGGACTAGCGGACGCACAGATACGCAGTATTTT,CASSFRTSGRTDTQYF
NA,TRBV4-1,TRBJ2-7,NA,TGCGCCAGCAGCCGGACACAGGACAGCCTTCAAATGACCTACGAGCAGTACTTC,CASSRTQDSLQMTYEQYF
NA,TRBV11-2,TRBJ1-1,NA,TGTGCCAGCAGTTGGGCTGGGGGCCGCACTGAAGCTTTCTTT,CASSWAGGRTEAFF
NA,TRBV30,TRBJ2-5,NA,TGTGCCTGGAGTGTACGTGGGCAGACCCAGTACTTC,CAWSVRGQTQYF
NA,TRBV7-2,TRBJ1-1,TRBD1,TGTGCCAGCAGTTTCGACAGGGCCCACACTGAAGCTTTCTTT,CASSFDRAHTEAFF
NA,TRBV2,TRBJ2-5,TRBD1,TGTGCCAGCCGGACAGGGGGGCCGGGGACCCAGTACTTC,CASRTGGPGTQYF
few,TRBV12-5,TRBJ2-7,NA,TGTGCTAGTGGTTTCGGCTACGAGCAGTACTTC,CASGFGYEQYF
NA,TRBV7-3,TRBJ1-1,NA,NA,CASSSSGGTEAFF
NA,TRBV7-9,TRBJ1-3,NA,TGTGCCAGCTCTTTAGCGGCTGGAAACACCATATATTTT,CASSLAAGNTIYF
NA,TRBV9,TRBJ2-1,TRBD2,TGTGCCAGCAGCGTAGGGCGGCGGGGGGGAATCTACAATGAGCAGTTCTTC,CASSVGRRGGIYNEQFF
NA,TRBV6-5,TRBJ2-1,TRBD2,TGTGCCAGCAGTTACTCTCTCGGGGGAGGGTACAATGAGCAGTTCTTC,CASSYSLGGGYNEQFF
NA,TRBV6-1,TRBJ1-5,NA,TGTGCCAGCAGTGAAGCCATGACGAGGAGCAATCAGCCCCAGCATTTT,CASSEAMTRSNQPQHF
NA,TRBV19,TRBJ1-3,NA,TGTGCCAGTAGTATTTTGAGGGGGAACACCATATATTTT,CASSILRGNTIYF
NA,TRBV9,TRBJ2-1,TRBD1,TGTGCCAGCAGCAACGGGACAGGGGGGTACAATGAGCAGTTCTTC,CASSNGTGGYNEQFF
NA,TRBV7-9,TRBJ2-7,NA,TGTTCCAGCAGCTCCCTTCCGGAGAGTTACGAGCAGTACTTC,CSSSSLPESYEQYF
NA,TRBV4-1,TRBJ1-6,NA,TGCGCCAGCAGCCCACCAGGAGGTCCGGGATCACCCCTCCACTTT,CASSPPGGPGSPLHF
NA,TRBV6-5,TRBJ2-7,NA,TGTGCCAGCAGTAATAACGGGACACACTACGAGCAGTACTTC,CASSNNGTHYEQYF
NA,TRBV11-3,TRBJ1-1,NA,TGTGCCAGCAGCACAGGGTACACTGAAGCTTTCTTT,CASSTGYTEAFF
NA,TRBV7-9,TRBJ2-5,TRBD2,TGTGCCAGCGGCCTGACCCTGACTAGCGGGGGGATCCAAGAGACCCAGTACTTC,CASGLTLTSGGIQETQYF
NA,TRBV5-1,TRBJ2-7,TRBD2,TGCGCCAGCAGCTTAGCGGGAGGGACCTACGAGCGGTACTTC,CASSLAGGTYERYF
NA,TRBV28,TRBJ1-3,NA,TGTGCCAGCAGTTCCCCCGATCCGGGAACCGGAAACACCATATATTTT,CASSSPDPGTGNTIYF
NA,TRBV5-4,TRBJ2-3,NA,TGTGCCAGCAGCAAACAGGGACGCGGCACAGATACGCAGTATTTT,CASSKQGRGTDTQYF
NA,TRBV23-1,TRBJ1-5,NA,TGCGCCAGCAGTCAATCCCCCTCCAGGCCTTATAGCAATCAGCCCCAGCATTTT,CASSQSPSRPYSNQPQHF
once,TRBV19,TRBJ1-6,NA,TGTGCCAGTACACGGAGCTCCTATAATTCACCCCTCCACTTT,CASTRSSYNSPLHF
NA,TRBV4-1,TRBJ2-6,TRBD1,TGCGCCAGCAGCCCCGACAGGGCGGCTGGGGCCAACGTCCTGACTTTC,CASSPDRAAGANVLTF
once,TRBV6-1,TRBJ1-6,NA,TGTGCCAGCAGAACAAGCTCCTATAATTCACCCCTCCACTTT,CASRTSSYNSPLHF
few,TRBV5-6,TRBJ2-1,NA,TGTGCCAGCAGCTTCGGGGGTGAGCAGTTCTTC,CASSFGGEQFF
NA,TRBV2,TRBJ1-5,NA,TGTGCCAGCATCCGACATCAGGGGAGCAATCAGCCCCAGCATTTT,CASIRHQGSNQPQHF
NA,TRBV4-1,TRBJ2-5,TRBD2,TGCGCCAGCAGCCAAGATAAGAGACTAGCGGGGGACGGGGAGACCCAGTACTTC,CASSQDKRLAGDGETQYF
once,TRBV2,TRBJ2-5,TRBD2,TGTGCCAGCGAGCCAAATAGCGGGAGTAAGCAGACCCAGTACTTC,CASEPNSGSKQTQYF
NA,TRBV13,TRBJ2-3,TRBD2,TGTGCCAGCAGCCGTAGACTAGCGGGAGGCCGAGCAGATACGCAGTATTTT,CASSRRLAGGRADTQYF
NA,TRBV5-1,TRBJ2-7,NA,TGCGCCAGCAGCTTGGGACAGAAATTCCCCTACGAGCAGTACTTC,CASSLGQKFPYEQYF